The sequence of this TCR beta chain was determined in a study of blood T cell repertoires in COVID-19. As for the study in general: Nucleic acid was either cDNA or gDNA, and it came from T cells, B-cell-depleted T cells, or PBMCs.

Assignments of participants to cohorts depended upon their own reported clinical history. The CDR3 length is 15 residues. After removal of 3 bases from V and 1 base from J, the junction contained 2 bases not matched to a gene. The germline V gene encodes CDR1 SGHNT and CDR2 YENEEA. Clones were sequenced by immunoSEQ multiplex PCR, and TCRdb holds only the in-frame ones, with some missing. The sample comprises 250,000 to 300,000 clones, more than 75% of which are singletons, and 2.3% rests with the top ten. The chain carries TRBV11-3 and TRBJ2-2; TRBD2 agrees at 7 bases. The TCR sequence derives from a woman in her 40s with acute COVID-19. The sequencing sample was made of PBMCs or T cells enriched from blood (not recorded which). The CDR3 loop reads CASSFGGGNTGELFF. The DNA of the CDR3 is TGTGCCAGCAGCTTTGGCGGGGGGAACACCGGGGAGCTGTTTTTT. The complete variable domain, with remaining parts taken from reference TRBV11-3 and TRBJ2-2, reads EAGVVQSPRYKIIEKKQPVAFWCNPISGHNTLYWYLQNLGQGPELLIRYENEEAVDDSQLPKDRFSAERLKGVDSTLKIQPAELGDSAVYLCASSFGGGNTGELFFGEGSRLTVL.